Sequencing of this T cell receptor beta chain was carried out in a study of radiotherapy plus CTLA-4 blockade in lung cancer. Study context: In around 17% of patients, objective responses were seen; approximately 30% had disease control.

This table comes from immunoSEQ multiplex PCR, and its TCRdb copy is limited to in-frame clones, with some not included. This sample carries about 45,000 clones, around 76% of them seen once, and the ten largest clones take approximately 8.3%. Focal radiation was given together with CTLA-4 blockade (ipilimumab) to patients with chemo-refractory metastatic non-small-cell lung cancer. The CDR3 spans 15 residues. Germline values: CDR1 SGHDT, CDR2 YYEEEE. The ends lost 0 bases at V and 2 bases at J; junction bases unmatched: 5. The sequences come from peripheral blood, collected from a patient treated with radiotherapy plus ipilimumab. This TCR was recovered from a human donor with non-small cell lung cancer who had stable disease on radiotherapy plus ipilimumab. The chain employs TRBV5-6 and TRBJ2-7, with TRBD1 matching 7 bases. The CDR3 loop is CASSLETGSPYEQYF. Here the CDR3 DNA reads TGTGCCAGCAGCTTGGAGACAGGGTCCCCCTACGAGCAGTACTTC.